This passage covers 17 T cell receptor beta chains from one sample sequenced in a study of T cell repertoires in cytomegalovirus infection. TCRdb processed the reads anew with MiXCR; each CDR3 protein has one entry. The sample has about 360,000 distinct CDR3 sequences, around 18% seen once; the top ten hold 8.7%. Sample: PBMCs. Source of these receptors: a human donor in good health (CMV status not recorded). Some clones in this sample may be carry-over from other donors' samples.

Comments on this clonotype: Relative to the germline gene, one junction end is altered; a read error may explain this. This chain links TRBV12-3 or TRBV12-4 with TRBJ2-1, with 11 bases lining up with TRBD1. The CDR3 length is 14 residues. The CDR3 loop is CASSFWTGGPIARF. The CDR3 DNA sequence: TGTGCCAGCAGTTTTTGGACAGGGGGCCCAATAGCAAGATTC.

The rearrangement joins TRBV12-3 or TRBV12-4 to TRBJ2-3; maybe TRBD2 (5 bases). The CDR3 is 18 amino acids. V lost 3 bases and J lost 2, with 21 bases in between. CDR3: CASSLRPGTSVPTDTQYF. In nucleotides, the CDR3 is TGTGCCAGCAGTTTGAGGCCGGGAACCTCGGTACCCACAGATACGCAGTATTTT.

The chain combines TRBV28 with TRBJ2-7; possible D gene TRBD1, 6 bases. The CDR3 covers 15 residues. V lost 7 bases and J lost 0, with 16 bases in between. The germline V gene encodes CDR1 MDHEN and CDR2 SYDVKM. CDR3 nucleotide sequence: TGTGCCAGCACCTCTCCAGGACAGAGCTCCTACGAGCAGTACTTC. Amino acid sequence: CASTSPGQSSYEQYF.

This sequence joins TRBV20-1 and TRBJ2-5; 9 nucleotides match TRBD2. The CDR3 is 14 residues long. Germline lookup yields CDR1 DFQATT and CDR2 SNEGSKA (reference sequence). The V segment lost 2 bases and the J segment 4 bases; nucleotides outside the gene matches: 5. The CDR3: CSARPIAGAETQYF. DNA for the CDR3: TGCAGTGCTAGACCCATAGCGGGAGCAGAGACCCAGTACTTC.

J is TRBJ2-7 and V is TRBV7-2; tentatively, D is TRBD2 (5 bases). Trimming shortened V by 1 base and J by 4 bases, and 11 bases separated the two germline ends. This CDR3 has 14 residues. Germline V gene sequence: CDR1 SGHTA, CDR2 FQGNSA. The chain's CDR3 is CASSLVGNGYEQYF. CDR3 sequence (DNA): TGTGCCAGCAGCTTAGTCGGGAATGGTTACGAGCAGTACTTC.

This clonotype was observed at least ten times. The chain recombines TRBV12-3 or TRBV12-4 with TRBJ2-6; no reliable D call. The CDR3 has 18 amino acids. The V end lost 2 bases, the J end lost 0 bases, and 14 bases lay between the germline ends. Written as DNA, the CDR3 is TGTGCCAGCAGTTTATTGGCAGGTACCATCTCTGGGGCCAACGTCCTGACTTTC. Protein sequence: CASSLLAGTISGANVLTF.

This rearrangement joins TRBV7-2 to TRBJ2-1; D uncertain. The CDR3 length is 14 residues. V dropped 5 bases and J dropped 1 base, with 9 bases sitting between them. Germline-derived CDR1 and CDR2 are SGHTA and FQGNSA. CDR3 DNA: TGTGCCAGCAGCCCCGCTCTTTCCTACAATGAGCAGTTCTTC. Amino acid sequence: CASSPALSYNEQFF.

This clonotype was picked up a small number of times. As DNA, the CDR3 is TGCAGTGCTAGAGATCCCAGTAGCAATCAGCCCCAGCATTTT. Protein: CSARDPSSNQPQHF. The rearrangement joins TRBV20-1 to TRBJ1-5; D unresolved. CDR1 is DFQATT and CDR2 is SNEGSKA in the germline V gene (reference sequence). This CDR3 is 14 amino acids long. V was trimmed by 0 bases and J by 0 bases, leaving 6 bases between them.

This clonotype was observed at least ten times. The CDR3 spells CASSFGGLAGPTDTQYF. The CDR3 DNA is TGTGCCAGCAGCTTTGGTGGACTAGCGGGACCCACAGATACGCAGTATTTT. The J gene is TRBJ2-3, the V gene TRBV11-2, with 12 positions matching TRBD2. The V segment lost 3 bases and the J segment 2 bases; nucleotides outside the gene matches: 6. The CDR3 has 17 residues. Germline V gene sequence: CDR1 SGHAT, CDR2 FQNNGV.

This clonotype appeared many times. In DNA, the CDR3 is TGTGCCAGCAGCTCGCAGGGGGGGGGTGAAGCTTTCTTT. It codes for CASSSQGGGEAFF. The chain uses TRBV7-2 and TRBJ1-1; 7 nucleotides match TRBD1. V dropped 4 bases and J dropped 7; count of bases not matched to a gene: 6. The CDR3 runs 13 residues. The V gene's germline CDR1 is SGHTA and CDR2 FQGNSA.

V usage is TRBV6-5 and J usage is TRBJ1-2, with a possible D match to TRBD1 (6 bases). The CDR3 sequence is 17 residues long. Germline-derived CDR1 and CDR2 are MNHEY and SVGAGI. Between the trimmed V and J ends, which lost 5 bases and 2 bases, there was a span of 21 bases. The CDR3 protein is CASSTYVRDKRNYGYTF. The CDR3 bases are TGTGCCAGCAGTACTTACGTTAGGGACAAACGAAACTATGGCTACACCTTC.

The DNA for the CDR3 is TGTGCCATCTCGACGGCGGGAGGTGTCGAGCAGTACTTC. Its translation: CAISTAGGVEQYF. This chain joins TRBV10-3 and TRBJ2-7; 8 bases align to TRBD2. Unmatched junction bases numbered 9, after V lost 8 bases and J lost 6 bases. The germline gives CDR1 ENHRY, CDR2 SYGVKD. CDR3 length equals 13 residues.

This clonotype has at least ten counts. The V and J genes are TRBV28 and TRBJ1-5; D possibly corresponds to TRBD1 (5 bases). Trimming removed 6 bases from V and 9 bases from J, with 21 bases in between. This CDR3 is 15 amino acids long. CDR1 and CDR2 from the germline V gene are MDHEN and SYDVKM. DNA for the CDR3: TGTGCCAGCAGCCTTACCTACCCCCGCGGGGGGCCCCAGCATTTT. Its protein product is CASSLTYPRGGPQHF.

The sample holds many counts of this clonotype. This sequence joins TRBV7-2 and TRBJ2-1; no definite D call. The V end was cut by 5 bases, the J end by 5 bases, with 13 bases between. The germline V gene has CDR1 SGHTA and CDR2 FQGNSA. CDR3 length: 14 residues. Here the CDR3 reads CASSLVGGDNEQFF. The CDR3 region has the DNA TGTGCCAGCAGCCTAGTAGGTGGAGACAATGAGCAGTTCTTC.

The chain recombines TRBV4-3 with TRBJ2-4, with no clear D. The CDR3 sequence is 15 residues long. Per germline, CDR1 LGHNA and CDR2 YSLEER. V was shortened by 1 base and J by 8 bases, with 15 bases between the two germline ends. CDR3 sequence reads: CASSQAWSGLDIQYF. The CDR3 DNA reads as TGCGCCAGCAGCCAAGCGTGGTCAGGTTTGGACATTCAGTACTTC.

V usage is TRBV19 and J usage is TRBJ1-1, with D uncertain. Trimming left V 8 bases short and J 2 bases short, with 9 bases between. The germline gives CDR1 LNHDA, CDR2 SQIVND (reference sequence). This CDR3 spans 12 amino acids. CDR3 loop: CASLDFNTEAFF. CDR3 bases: TGTGCCAGTTTGGACTTTAACACTGAAGCTTTCTTT.

This CDR3 reads CASSLIAGRTDTQYF. Here the CDR3 DNA reads TGTGCCAGCAGCTTAATAGCGGGGCGCACAGATACGCAGTATTTT. This sequence joins TRBV11-2 and TRBJ2-3; 8 bases align to TRBD2. The J segment lost 1 base and the V segment lost 2 bases, leaving 2 bases of the junction unmatched. The CDR3 totals 15 residues. Germline V CDR1 and CDR2: SGHAT, FQNNGV.